A selection of T cell receptor beta chains follows, all from one sample in a study of glioma-infiltrating T cells after dendritic cell vaccination. The method was immunoSEQ multiplex PCR; TCRdb's version includes in-frame clones alone and lacks a portion of them. Of roughly 60,000 clones listed, roughly 86% are singletons. The sequences come from blood, collected after dendritic cell vaccination. Source of these receptors: a human donor with glioblastoma. The CDR3 runs from the conserved cysteine through the conserved F or W. The order of the fields is clone size, J gene, D gene, V gene, CDR3 DNA, CDR3 protein. A D gene is named only where the DNA matches it firmly. Size is omitted from some rows. Given values are once, few, many or a class for expanded clones.

few,TRBJ1-2,.,TRBV11-3,TGTGCCAGCAGCTTAGAGCCCTCCGTCCGGAGCTATGGCTACACCTTC,CASSLEPSVRSYGYTF
few,TRBJ2-5,TRBD2,TRBV27,TGTGCCAGCAGATCGCTCGAGCGGGGGAAAGAGACCCAGTACTTC,CASRSLERGKETQYF
.,TRBJ1-5,TRBD1,TRBV2,TGTGCCAGCAATGACAGGGGGTCTAATCAGCCCCAGCATTTT,CASNDRGSNQPQHF
.,TRBJ1-1,.,TRBV6-4,TGTGCCAGCAGTGAAGTCGGCGGCGCGCGGGACACTGAAGCTTTCTTT,CASSEVGGARDTEAFF
once,TRBJ1-2,.,TRBV19,TGTGCCAGTAGTATTCGCCCGGGGATAGGCTACACCTTC,CASSIRPGIGYTF
.,TRBJ2-1,TRBD2,TRBV5-6,TGTGCCAGCAGCTCAGGGAAACCGGGACTAGTGTTAAATGAGCAGTTCTTC,CASSSGKPGLVLNEQFF
.,TRBJ2-7,.,TRBV18,TGTGCCAGCTCACCACCGGCCGGGGGTGGCTACGAGCAGTACTTC,CASSPPAGGGYEQYF
.,TRBJ2-7,TRBD1,TRBV27,TGTGCCAGCAGTTTTCGAGGGGGCGCAGGGATCTACGAGCAGTACTTC,CASSFRGGAGIYEQYF
once,TRBJ2-7,TRBD1,TRBV5-6,TGTGCCAGCAGCTCCGGGACAGGAGTTTACGAGCAGTACTTC,CASSSGTGVYEQYF
.,TRBJ1-2,TRBD1,TRBV6-5,TGTGCCAGCAGGTGGACAGGGGGCGACTATGGCTACACCTTC,CASRWTGGDYGYTF
.,TRBJ1-1,.,TRBV19,TGTGCCAGTAGGGGGGCGGAAGCTTTCTTT,CASRGAEAFF
.,TRBJ2-3,TRBD2,TRBV7-6,TGTGCCAGCAGCCCTATAACTAGCGGGCGCACAGATACGCAGTATTTT,CASSPITSGRTDTQYF
.,TRBJ2-7,.,TRBV2,TGTGCCAGCAGTGTTCAGGGGAGCTCCTACGAGCAGTACTTC,CASSVQGSSYEQYF
.,TRBJ1-2,TRBD1,TRBV6-4,TGTGCCAGCAGTGCCCAGACAGGGTATGGCTACACCTTC,CASSAQTGYGYTF
.,TRBJ2-2,.,TRBV2,TGTGCCAGCAGAACAGCCTTCGCGAACACCGGGGAGCTGTTTTTT,CASRTAFANTGELFF
.,TRBJ1-3,.,TRBV30,TGTGCCTGGACCCCGCGGGACTCTGGAAACACCATATATTTT,CAWTPRDSGNTIYF
.,TRBJ2-1,TRBD1,TRBV5-1,TGCGCCAGCAGCTTAGGACAGGGGACTTTACCCTACAATGAGCAGTTCTTC,CASSLGQGTLPYNEQFF
.,TRBJ1-4,TRBD1,TRBV5-1,TGCGCCAGCAGCGGAAAGACAGGGGGCAGTGAAAAACTGTTTTTT,CASSGKTGGSEKLFF
.,TRBJ2-3,.,TRBV6-1,TGTGCCAGCAGTGAAGCAGGAGGGCAGTTCGGCACAGATACGCAGTATTTT,CASSEAGGQFGTDTQYF
once,TRBJ2-1,TRBD2,TRBV6-6,TGTGCCAGCAGTAGACTAGCGAGCTACAATGAGCAGTTCTTC,CASSRLASYNEQFF
once,TRBJ1-2,.,TRBV7-8,TGTGCCAGCAGCTTAGTGTCCAGGGGCGGGTATGGCTACACCTTC,CASSLVSRGGYGYTF
once,TRBJ1-1,.,TRBV7-9,TGTGCCAGCAGCTTAGGGGGAGTGAACACTGAAGCTTTCTTT,CASSLGGVNTEAFF
.,TRBJ1-1,TRBD1,TRBV10-3,TGTGCCATCAGTGAGTCGGACAGGGGGAGCACTGAAGCTTTCTTT,CAISESDRGSTEAFF
.,TRBJ1-1,.,TRBV7-2,TGTGCCAGCAGCGAGCGCAGGGTGGGTGAAGCTTTCTTT,CASSERRVGEAFF
.,TRBJ2-1,TRBD2,TRBV29-1,TGCAGCGGGGGCGGCGGGAGGGCCTTACGGGAGCAGTTCTTC,CSGGGGRALREQFF
.,TRBJ1-1,.,TRBV7-9,TGTGCCAGCAGCTTAGCCCCCAGGATAGGTGAAGCTTTCTTT,CASSLAPRIGEAFF
.,TRBJ2-7,TRBD2,TRBV19,TGTGCCAGTAGTTGGGGTAGCGGGCAGCAGTACTTC,CASSWGSGQQYF
.,TRBJ2-3,TRBD2,TRBV4-3,TGCGCCAGCAGCCCCTGGAACGGACGGGAGGGCCGGACAGATACGCAGTATTTT,CASSPWNGREGRTDTQYF
.,TRBJ2-7,TRBD2,TRBV7-2,TGTGCCAGCAGCTTAGACAGCGGGGGTGACTACGAGCAGTACTTC,CASSLDSGGDYEQYF
.,TRBJ1-6,.,TRBV6-5,TGTGCCAGCAGTGGCATCTGGGGGGTAGGATCCCCCCTCCACTTT,CASSGIWGVGSPLHF
.,TRBJ2-5,TRBD2,TRBV5-4,TGTGCCAGCAGCGGGGGATCCGGGAGGGGAGAGACCCAGTACTTC,CASSGGSGRGETQYF
once,TRBJ2-6,.,TRBV5-1,TGCGCCAGCAGGGGAGACTCTGGGGCCAACGTCCTGACTTTC,CASRGDSGANVLTF
once,TRBJ1-1,.,TRBV5-5,TGTGCCAGCGCCCTCGGTGGCTCCTCGGCGAGGGCTTTCTTT,CASALGGSSARAFF
.,TRBJ1-1,TRBD1,TRBV19,TGTGCCAGTACGGACAGGGCCGTTAACACTGAAGCTTTCTTT,CASTDRAVNTEAFF
.,TRBJ2-5,.,TRBV10-1,TGCGCCAGCAGTGAAAGTGGGGGGGCAGCGCTGGAGACCCAGTACTTC,CASSESGGAALETQYF
.,TRBJ2-2,.,TRBV25-1,TGTGCCAGCAGACGTGACAGGAACACCGGGGAGCTGTTTTTT,CASRRDRNTGELFF
.,TRBJ1-2,.,TRBV7-2,TGTGCCAGCAGCTTCGATTTCGGAGGGTCTTATGGCTACACCTTC,CASSFDFGGSYGYTF
.,TRBJ2-1,.,TRBV27,TGTGCCAGCAGTTTTCTTAGCGCAGGAGGTGGGTACAATGAGCAGTTCTTC,CASSFLSAGGGYNEQFF
once,TRBJ2-5,.,TRBV29-1,TGCAGCGTTGAAGTGTGGGAGGGACACGGGCAGGAGACCCAGTACTTC,CSVEVWEGHGQETQYF
.,TRBJ2-1,TRBD2,TRBV27,TGTGCCAGCAGTCCCCGGACTAGCGGGAGGGGCAATGAGCAGTTCTTC,CASSPRTSGRGNEQFF